Below, one TCR beta chain is given with its context. It lacks a known antigen. Base qualities were left out, and no much larger clone turns up one base away. The data originate from a study of control samples from healthy donors and cancer patients (dated by TCRdb to 2019 to 2021). Including cysteine and phenylalanine, the CDR3 has 15 amino acids. CDR3 DNA is the only sequence kept; it has 45 bases, read in frame from the first base. CDR1 and CDR2 are read off the germline V gene (reference sequence) as SGHKS and YYEKEE. V lost 4 bases and J lost 4 bases, and the count of bases not matched to a germline gene is 6. The method behind the library was the immunoSEQ multiplex PCR assay. This immuneACCESS table, as held by TCRdb, lists in-frame sequences with V and J called but not all clones. Of the missing ones, under half trace to an unresolved V gene in checked studies; the others have no known cause. Recorded for this sample are some 150,000 clones; over 90% of them occurred a single time. Around 2.5% of the sample is taken by the ten largest.

The rearrangement joined TRBV5-5 to TRBJ1-5, and TRBD1 matches 9 of the central bases. Source material: blood. The sequence came from a man aged 45-65 years in good health. In nucleotides, the sequence is TGTGCCAGCAGCAAGGGACAGGGCCGAAATCAGCCCCAGCATTTT. Translated, this is CASSKGQGRNQPQHF.